The 27 T cell receptor beta chains listed next were all sequenced from one sample in a study of shared clonotypes between healthy human individuals. Some clones are missing from TCRdb's copy, which holds only in-frame ones; the method was immunoSEQ multiplex PCR. The repertoire holds around 340,000 clones, with 73% as singletons. The specimen was memory CD4+ T cells sorted from blood. Documented subset: CD45RA-negative fraction. These TCRs come from a man aged 30-40 years in good health.

For this clone: Additional DNA sequences in this sample encode the identical CDR3. The gene calls are TRBV19 and TRBJ2-6; tentative D call: TRBD2 (6 bases). The CDR3 is made up of 14 amino acids. V was cut by 6 bases and J by 1 base, with 7 bases left in between. CDR1 is LNHDA, CDR2 SQIVND, per germline (reference sequence). The CDR3 reads CASSRGSGANVLTF. The CDR3 nucleotides are TGTGCCAGTAGCCGGGGGTCTGGGGCCAACGTCCTGACTTTC.

J is TRBJ1-1 and V is TRBV5-1; perhaps TRBD1 as D (6 bases). CDR3 length: 13 residues. From germline, CDR1 is SGHRS and CDR2 YFSETQ. The V end was cut by 4 bases, the J end by 4 bases, with 11 bases between. The CDR3 loop is CASSKGGSTEAFF. The DNA for the CDR3 is TGCGCCAGCAGCAAAGGGGGGAGCACTGAAGCTTTCTTT.

V and J are TRBV7-9 and TRBJ2-1; D gene uncertain. This CDR3 has 10 residues. Trimming pared 3 bases from V and 8 bases from J, leaving 2 bases between. Germline CDR1 and CDR2: SEHNR and FQNEAQ (reference sequence). CDR3 DNA: TGTGCCAGCAGCTTCGATGAGCAGTTCTTC. This gives the protein CASSFDEQFF.

The chain carries TRBV28 and TRBJ2-7; 11 positions match TRBD2. CDR1 MDHEN and CDR2 SYDVKM come from the germline V gene. The CDR3 extends over 18 amino acids. After removal of 4 bases from V and 0 bases from J, the junction contained 11 bases not matched to a gene. In nucleotides, the CDR3 is TGTGCCAGCAGTTCCCTCCCTGGGACTAGCGGACACTCCTACGAGCAGTACTTC. Residues: CASSSLPGTSGHSYEQYF. The full variable domain, its missing parts supplied by reference TRBV28 and TRBJ2-7, is DVKVTQSSRYLVKRTGEKVFLECVQDMDHENMFWYRQDPGLGLRLIYFSYDVKMKEKGDIPEGYSVSREKKERFSLILESASTNQTSMYLCASSSLPGTSGHSYEQYFGPGTRLTVT.

This chain uses TRBV6-6 with TRBJ2-7, with 8 nucleotides matching TRBD1. Germline V CDR1 and CDR2: MNHNY, SVGAGI (reference sequence). V lost 0 bases, J lost 2 bases, and 6 bases stayed unmatched. There are 16 residues in the CDR3. The chain's CDR3 is CASSYSGTGYAYEQYF. In nucleotides, the CDR3 is TGTGCCAGCAGTTACTCGGGGACAGGCTACGCCTACGAGCAGTACTTC.

V is TRBV2 and J is TRBJ2-3, with 12 bases matching TRBD2. The CDR3 totals 15 residues. Germline-derived CDR1 and CDR2 are SNHLY and FYNNEI. V lost 7 bases and J lost 5; bases outside the gene matches: 7. CDR3 DNA: TGTGCCAGCATCGCGACGGGACTAGCGGGAGATACGCAGTATTTT. Translating gives CASIATGLAGDTQYF.

Comments on this clone: Being one base from a much bigger clone, this may be a read error. Within the sample, other DNA sequences also encode this same CDR3. This chain uses TRBV27 with TRBJ2-5; no reliable D call. There are 13 residues in the CDR3. The germline CDR1 and CDR2 sequences are MNHEY and SMNVEV (reference sequence). Trimming took 2 bases from V and 1 from J, leaving 5 bases between them. The CDR3, as DNA: TGTGCCAGCAGTTTAAGGCCCCAAGAGACCCAGTACTTC. Amino acid sequence: CASSLRPQETQYF.

The chain couples TRBV11-3 to TRBJ2-3; TRBD2 matches at 11 bases. Germline CDR1 SGHNT, CDR2 YENEEA. CDR3 length: 12 amino acids. Trimming cost V 4 bases and J 13 bases; bases outside gene matches: 4. CDR3 in DNA: TGTGCCAGCAGCTCGGGACTAGCGGAAAAGTATTTT. Protein product: CASSSGLAEKYF.

The CDR3 DNA follows: TGTGCCAGCAGTTACTCGCGTAGCAAGATGGCCTACGAGCAGTACTTC. Protein product: CASSYSRSKMAYEQYF. The chain couples TRBV6-5 to TRBJ2-7, with D uncertain. The V end lost 0 bases, the J end lost 2 bases, and 14 bases lay between the germline ends. This CDR3 is built from 16 residues. Germline lookup yields CDR1 MNHEY and CDR2 SVGAGI.

V and J are TRBV7-8 and TRBJ1-5; the D is unclear. With 2 bases removed from V and 4 bases from J, the gap between germline ends came to 6 bases. The CDR3 extends over 13 amino acids. The V gene's germline CDR1 is SGHVS and CDR2 FQNEAQ. CDR3 region: CASSLSANQPQHF. Written as DNA, the CDR3 is TGTGCCAGCAGCTTATCTGCGAATCAGCCCCAGCATTTT.

There are a few counts of this clone. The chain employs TRBV7-2 and TRBJ2-1; tentatively, D is TRBD1 (6 bases). The germline V gene encodes CDR1 SGHTA and CDR2 FQGNSA. This CDR3 is 15 amino acids long. The ends were cut back, 5 bases at V and 9 bases at J, with 20 bases in the middle. The CDR3 DNA follows: TGTGCCAGCAGCCGGGGACAACGGCTCATGGTTGAGCAGTTCTTC. This sequence encodes CASSRGQRLMVEQFF.

This clone appeared a single time. Other DNA sequences of this sample code for an identical CDR3. The chain links TRBV7-2 to TRBJ2-1; 10 nucleotides agree with TRBD2. Germline CDR1 reads SGHTA; CDR2 reads FQGNSA. J lost 4 bases, V lost 2 bases, and 2 bases had no gene match. CDR3 length: 15 residues. The CDR3, as DNA: TGTGCCAGCAGCTTACGACTAGCGGGTTACAATGAGCAGTTCTTC. As protein: CASSLRLAGYNEQFF.

The chain carries TRBV7-9 and TRBJ2-1; 8 positions agree with TRBD1. The CDR3 is made up of 17 amino acids. Germline V CDR1 and CDR2: SEHNR, FQNEAQ (reference sequence). Trimming took 1 base from V and 6 from J; bases not matched to a gene: 11. CDR3 DNA sequence: TGTGCCAGCAGCTTAGGTTTTGGGACAGGCCCGGGCAATGAGCAGTTCTTC. This encodes CASSLGFGTGPGNEQFF. The full variable domain, rest sourced from reference TRBV7-9 and TRBJ2-1, is DTGVSQNPRHKITKRGQNVTFRCDPISEHNRLYWYRQTLGQGPEFLTYFQNEAQLEKSRLLSDRFSAERPKGSFSTLEIQRTEQGDSAMYLCASSLGFGTGPGNEQFFGPGTRLTVL.

This chain joins TRBV2 and TRBJ1-4; D unresolved. The CDR3 sequence is 13 residues long. From germline, CDR1 is SNHLY and CDR2 FYNNEI. V was shortened by 6 bases and J by 7 bases, with 12 bases between the two germline ends. The CDR3 spells CASRVNIAEKLFF. The CDR3 coding sequence is TGTGCCAGCAGGGTTAACATAGCTGAAAAACTGTTTTTT.

The CDR3 DNA follows: TGCGCCAGCAGCGGAACAGTTATAGATGGCTACACCTTC. It yields the protein CASSGTVIDGYTF. V is TRBV5-1 and J is TRBJ1-2, with D hard to call. Germline values: CDR1 SGHRS, CDR2 YFSETQ. This CDR3 has 13 residues. With 4 bases removed from V and 6 bases from J, the gap between germline ends came to 13 bases.

The rearrangement uses TRBV11-2 and TRBJ2-1, with TRBD2 matching over 12 bases. There are 16 residues in the CDR3. Unmatched junction bases numbered 9, after V lost 4 bases and J lost 8 bases. From germline, CDR1 is SGHAT and CDR2 FQNNGV. The CDR3 DNA sequence: TGTGCCAGCAGCTCAGCGACTAGCGGGAGTTTCGATGAGCAGTTCTTC. Amino acid sequence: CASSSATSGSFDEQFF.

This clone was seen at least ten times. The J gene is TRBJ2-5, the V gene TRBV2, with D perhaps assigned TRBD1 or TRBD2 (5 bases each). CDR1 is SNHLY, CDR2 FYNNEI, per germline. With 6 bases removed from V and 2 bases from J, the gap between germline ends came to 13 bases. CDR3 length: 14 residues. The CDR3 nucleotides read TGTGCCAGCAGCAGGGCTAGCAGACAAGAGACCCAGTACTTC. As protein: CASSRASRQETQYF.

The V gene is TRBV5-1, the J gene TRBJ2-3; TRBD2 agrees at 7 bases. Trimming took 0 bases from V and 3 from J; bases not matched to a gene: 4. Per the germline V gene, CDR1 is SGHRS and CDR2 is YFSETQ. This CDR3 has 15 residues. The CDR3 loop reads CASSLGTSMTDTQYF. The CDR3 coding sequence is TGCGCCAGCAGCTTGGGGACTAGTATGACAGATACGCAGTATTTT.

This sequence joins TRBV11-2 and TRBJ2-1, with TRBD1 as a possible D gene (5 bases). The length of the CDR3 is 17 residues. The ends were cut back, 5 bases at V and 0 bases at J, with 17 bases in the middle. Germline V lookup: CDR1 SGHAT, CDR2 FQNNGV. The CDR3 loop reads CASSANRITSSYNEQFF. The CDR3 DNA follows: TGTGCCAGCAGCGCCAACAGGATAACGAGCTCCTACAATGAGCAGTTCTTC.

This clone was seen more than once but under ten times. The V call is TRBV2, the J call TRBJ1-2; no reliable D call. CDR1 is SNHLY, CDR2 FYNNEI, per germline. Trimming cost V 5 bases and J 0 bases, with 10 bases left between them. CDR3 length: 14 amino acids. The CDR3 reads CASSPWQANYGYTF. CDR3 coding DNA: TGTGCCAGCAGTCCTTGGCAGGCTAACTATGGCTACACCTTC.

The chain is built from TRBV5-1 and TRBJ2-3; TRBD2 matches at 9 bases. The germline V gene encodes CDR1 SGHRS and CDR2 YFSETQ. CDR3 length: 17 amino acids. The trim removed 2 bases at V and 4 bases at J, leaving 11 bases unmatched. Here the CDR3 DNA reads TGCGCCAGCAGCTTCGGGCCAATAGCGGGAGTGGCAGATACGCAGTATTTT. Its translation: CASSFGPIAGVADTQYF.

J is TRBJ2-2 and V is TRBV7-9, with D possibly matching TRBD2 (5 bases). The germline gives CDR1 SEHNR, CDR2 FQNEAQ (reference sequence). V shed 10 bases and J shed 1 base, with 16 bases lying between them. The CDR3 covers 15 residues. In DNA form, the CDR3 reads TGTGCCACCCAAGAGATTAGCGTGAACACCGGGGAGCTGTTTTTT. This encodes CATQEISVNTGELFF.

The chain's CDR3 is CASSFSLFPGQGYEQYF. CDR3 sequence (DNA): TGTGCCAGCAGTTTTAGCCTCTTCCCGGGACAAGGCTACGAGCAGTACTTC. The chain joins TRBV28 to TRBJ2-7; a possible D gene is TRBD1 (6 bases). Germline V gives CDR1 MDHEN, CDR2 SYDVKM. CDR3 length equals 17 residues. Between the trimmed V and J ends, which lost 3 bases and 3 bases, there was a span of 21 bases.

The J gene is TRBJ1-5, the V gene TRBV11-2; D is unresolved. Germline V gene lookup returns CDR1 SGHAT and CDR2 FQNNGV. The CDR3 is 14 residues long. V was pared by 5 bases and J by 4 bases, with 12 bases between. The CDR3 DNA is TGTGCCAGCAGCCCAACAAATGGGAATCAGCCCCAGCATTTT. Protein sequence: CASSPTNGNQPQHF.

In its sample, this clone was seen once. CDR3 in DNA: TGTGCCATCAGTGTAAAGGGGTGGGAGCAGTTCTTC. The encoded protein is CAISVKGWEQFF. The gene calls are TRBV10-3 and TRBJ2-1; D possibly corresponds to TRBD1 (5 bases). The CDR3 length is 12 residues. Trimming shortened V by 4 bases and J by 10 bases, and 11 bases separated the two germline ends. Germline lookup yields CDR1 ENHRY and CDR2 SYGVKD.

In regard to this clone: A much bigger clone sits one base away, suggesting this may be a read error. The sample contains more than one DNA sequence encoding this CDR3. The J gene is TRBJ1-5, the V gene TRBV27; D unresolved. Germline V gives CDR1 MNHEY, CDR2 SMNVEV (reference sequence). V was cut by 1 base and J by 7 bases, with 5 bases left in between. There are 12 residues in the CDR3. The CDR3 is CASSLLGQPQHF. CDR3 sequence (DNA): TGTGCCAGCAGTTTATTGGGACAGCCCCAGCATTTT.

The chain combines TRBV7-9 with TRBJ1-1; the D is unclear. Germline assignment: CDR1 SEHNR and CDR2 FQNEAQ (reference sequence). V lost 5 bases, J lost 0 bases, and 13 bases lay in between. The length of the CDR3 is 15 residues. The CDR3 bases are TGTGCCAGCAGCGATCGGTTGGCAATGAACACTGAAGCTTTCTTT. The encoded protein is CASSDRLAMNTEAFF.